These 10 T cell receptor beta chains share one sample of origin, sequenced in a study of CD8+CD57+ T cells in acquired aplastic anemia. Investigators profiled TCR beta VDJ and CDR3 from genomic DNA template. TCRdb processed the reads anew with MiXCR; each CDR3 protein has one entry. The sample has about 470,000 distinct CDR3 sequences; less than 35% are singletons. An expansion of CD8+CD57+ cells by flow cytometry had been shown in patients chosen for sequencing. The sample was sorted CD4+, CD8+, or CD8+CD57+ T cells (not recorded which) from PBMCs. The receptors stem from a human donor with aplastic anemia.

This clonotype occurred many times. This rearrangement joins TRBV7-2 to TRBJ2-7; D may be TRBD1 (6 bases). Trimming removed 5 bases at V and 2 bases at J, with 13 bases between. Per germline, CDR1 SGHTA and CDR2 FQGNSA. This CDR3 comprises 14 residues. The CDR3 DNA follows: TGTGCCAGCAGCGGAACTAGGGGGACCTACGAGCAGTACTTC. Translating gives CASSGTRGTYEQYF.

This clonotype was observed many times. The chain joins TRBV2 to TRBJ1-1; no clear D gene. The CDR3 covers 13 residues. Trimming took off 7 bases at V and 3 bases at J, with 12 bases between the two ends. From germline, CDR1 is SNHLY and CDR2 FYNNEI. The DNA of the CDR3 is TGTGCCAGCAAGAGAATAGGGCACACTGAAGCTTTCTTT. Translation gives CASKRIGHTEAFF.

The V call is TRBV7-3, the J call TRBJ1-3; D gene unclear. This CDR3 comprises 16 residues. V was clipped by 1 base and J by 2 bases, with 12 bases between them. Germline CDR1 and CDR2: SGHTA and FQGTGA. CDR3 sequence reads: CASSLNSATTGNTIYF. In DNA form, the CDR3 reads TGTGCCAGCAGCTTAAATTCCGCAACGACTGGAAACACCATATATTTT.

V gene TRBV25-1 combines with J gene TRBJ2-5; no clear D gene. This CDR3 is built from 17 residues. Germline V gene lookup returns CDR1 MGHDK and CDR2 SYGVNS. V was clipped by 5 bases and J by 3 bases, with 22 bases between them. Here the CDR3 DNA reads TGTGCCAGCAGTAGCTATAGGTCAGGCCCAGTAGAAGAGACCCAGTACTTC. It is translated as CASSSYRSGPVEETQYF.

The rearrangement uses TRBV20-1 and TRBJ2-7; TRBD2 agrees at 7 bases. Trimming removed 3 bases from V and 6 bases from J; junction bases left unmatched: 14. Germline CDR1 DFQATT, CDR2 SNEGSKA (reference sequence). The CDR3 consists of 15 residues. The CDR3 region is CSASSWSGRAFEQYF. The CDR3 region has the DNA TGCAGTGCTAGTTCTTGGTCAGGGAGGGCCTTCGAGCAGTACTTC.

This clonotype was seen only a few times. The chain uses TRBV12-3 or TRBV12-4 and TRBJ2-5; D is perhaps TRBD1 (5 bases). Trimming stripped 3 bases from V and 5 bases from J, with 10 bases between. CDR3 size: 13 residues. For the CDR3, the DNA is TGTGCCAGCAGTTTGCAACAGGCGGAGACCCAGTACTTC. Translation: CASSLQQAETQYF.

This clonotype showed up many times. The chain couples TRBV11-1 to TRBJ1-2; 9 nucleotides agree with TRBD1. The ends lost 4 bases at V and 8 bases at J; junction bases unmatched: 14. Per the germline V gene, CDR1 is SGHAT and CDR2 is FQDESV (reference sequence). This CDR3 region has 16 residues. The CDR3 protein is CASSYPTGGAARGYTF. The CDR3 nucleotides read TGTGCCAGCAGCTACCCTACAGGGGGCGCGGCGCGGGGCTACACCTTC. The variable domain in full, with the rest retrieved from reference TRBV11-1 and TRBJ1-2, is EAEVAQSPRYKITEKSQAVAFWCDPISGHATLYWYRQILGQGPELLVQFQDESVVDDSQLPKDRFSAERLKGVDSTLKIQPAELGDSAMYLCASSYPTGGAARGYTFGSGTRLTVV.

The chain has TRBV7-3 and TRBJ2-3; D remains ambiguous. CDR1 is SGHTA, CDR2 FQGTGA, per germline. The CDR3 length is 13 residues. Between the trimmed V and J ends, which lost 0 bases and 4 bases, there was a span of 5 bases. The CDR3 here is CASSLTGPDTQYF. Written as DNA, the CDR3 is TGTGCCAGCAGCTTAACAGGCCCAGATACGCAGTATTTT.

The V and J genes are TRBV5-6 and TRBJ2-5; 9 bases match TRBD1. Trimming removed 4 bases from V and 5 bases from J; junction bases left unmatched: 6. The CDR3 length is 14 residues. CDR1 is SGHDT, CDR2 YYEEEE, per germline. The CDR3 is CASSLTGGYETQYF. Written as DNA, the CDR3 is TGTGCCAGCAGCCTTACAGGGGGCTATGAGACCCAGTACTTC.

This clonotype occurred once. The gene calls are TRBV7-2 and TRBJ2-5; D is undetermined. The CDR3 contains 8 residues. CDR1 and CDR2 from the germline V gene are SGHTA and FQGNSA. V was cut by 3 bases and J by 12 bases, with 2 bases left in between. The CDR3 sequence is CASSFEYF. The CDR3 coding sequence is TGTGCCAGCAGCTTCGAGTACTTC.